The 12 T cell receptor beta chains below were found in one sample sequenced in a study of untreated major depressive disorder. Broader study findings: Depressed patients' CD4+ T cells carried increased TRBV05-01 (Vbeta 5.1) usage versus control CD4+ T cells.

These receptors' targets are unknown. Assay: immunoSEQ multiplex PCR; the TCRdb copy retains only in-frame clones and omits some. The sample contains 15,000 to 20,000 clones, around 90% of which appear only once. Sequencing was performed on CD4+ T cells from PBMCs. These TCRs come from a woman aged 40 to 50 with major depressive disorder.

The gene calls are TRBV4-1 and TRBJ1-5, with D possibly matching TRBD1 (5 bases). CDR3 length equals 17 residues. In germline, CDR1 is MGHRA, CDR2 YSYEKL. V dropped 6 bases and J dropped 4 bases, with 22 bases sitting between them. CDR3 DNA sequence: TGCGCCAGCAGTCAAACCTTGACACGGGGGAGGAATCAGCCCCAGCATTTT. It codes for CASSQTLTRGRNQPQHF.

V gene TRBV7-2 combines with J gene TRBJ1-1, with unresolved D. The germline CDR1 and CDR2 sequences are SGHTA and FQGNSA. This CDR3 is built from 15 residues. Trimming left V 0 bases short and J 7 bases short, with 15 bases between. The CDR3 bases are TGTGCCAGCAGCTTAGCGGAGGCGGGTTTGGGTGAAGCTTTCTTT. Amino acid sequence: CASSLAEAGLGEAFF.

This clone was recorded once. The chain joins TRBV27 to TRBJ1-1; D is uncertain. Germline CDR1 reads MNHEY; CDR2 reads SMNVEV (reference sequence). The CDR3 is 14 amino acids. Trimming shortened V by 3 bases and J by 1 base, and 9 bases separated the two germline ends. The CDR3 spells CASSLRERNTEAFF. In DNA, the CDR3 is TGTGCCAGCAGTTTGAGGGAAAGGAACACTGAAGCTTTCTTT.

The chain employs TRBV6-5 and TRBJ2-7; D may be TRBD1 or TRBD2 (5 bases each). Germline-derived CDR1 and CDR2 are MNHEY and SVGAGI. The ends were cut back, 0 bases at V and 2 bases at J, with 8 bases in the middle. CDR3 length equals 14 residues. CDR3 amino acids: CASSYSRGAYEQYF. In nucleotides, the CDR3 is TGTGCCAGCAGTTACTCAAGAGGGGCCTACGAGCAGTACTTC.

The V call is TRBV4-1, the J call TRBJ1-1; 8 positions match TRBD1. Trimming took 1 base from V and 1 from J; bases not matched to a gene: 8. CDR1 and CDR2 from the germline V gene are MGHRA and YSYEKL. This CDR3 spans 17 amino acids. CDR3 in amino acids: CASSQGPTGTGNTEAFF. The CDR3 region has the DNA TGCGCCAGCAGCCAAGGACCCACCGGGACAGGGAACACTGAAGCTTTCTTT.

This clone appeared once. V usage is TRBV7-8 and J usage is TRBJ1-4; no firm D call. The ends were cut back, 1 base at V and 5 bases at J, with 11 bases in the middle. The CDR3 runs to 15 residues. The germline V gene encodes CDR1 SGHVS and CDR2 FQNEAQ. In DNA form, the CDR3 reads TGTGCCAGCAGCTTAGGAGGCCGCTCAAATGAAAAACTGTTTTTT. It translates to CASSLGGRSNEKLFF.

CDR3 in amino acids: CASSHKGGPGGTQYF. The CDR3 DNA reads TGTGCCAGCAGCCATAAAGGAGGGCCGGGGGGGACCCAGTACTTC. This sequence joins TRBV7-3 and TRBJ2-5; 7 bases map to TRBD2. There are 15 residues in the CDR3. The germline CDR1 and CDR2 sequences are SGHTA and FQGTGA. Trimming cost V 5 bases and J 7 bases; bases outside gene matches: 13.

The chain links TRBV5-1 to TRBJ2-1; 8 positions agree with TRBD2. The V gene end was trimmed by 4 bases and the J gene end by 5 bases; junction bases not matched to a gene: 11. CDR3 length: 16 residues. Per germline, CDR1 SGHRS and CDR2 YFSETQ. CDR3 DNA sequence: TGCGCCAGCAGCCCGGGGGGGCAGGACGCTCACAATGAGCAGTTCTTC. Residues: CASSPGGQDAHNEQFF.

CDR3 DNA sequence: TGCGCCAGCAGATTAACAGGGCTCAACACCGGGGAGCTGTTTTTT. Amino acid sequence: CASRLTGLNTGELFF. The chain joins TRBV5-1 to TRBJ2-2, with D tentatively TRBD1 (6 bases). CDR3 length: 15 residues. Looked up from germline, CDR1 is SGHRS and CDR2 is YFSETQ. The V and J ends lost 5 bases and 2 bases respectively, with 13 bases between them.

CDR3 loop: CASSAQVGYQPQHF. Written as DNA, the CDR3 is TGTGCCAGCAGTGCACAAGTAGGTTATCAGCCCCAGCATTTT. This chain uses TRBV6-5 with TRBJ1-5; no reliable D call. Trimming removed 5 bases at V and 5 bases at J, with 13 bases between. The CDR3 runs 14 residues. CDR1 MNHEY and CDR2 SVGAGI come from the germline V gene.

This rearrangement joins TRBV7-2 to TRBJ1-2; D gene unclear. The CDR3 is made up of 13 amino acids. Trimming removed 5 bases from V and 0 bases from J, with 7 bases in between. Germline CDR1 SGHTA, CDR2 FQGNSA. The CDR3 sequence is CASSSGANYGYTF. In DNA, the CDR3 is TGTGCCAGCAGCAGTGGAGCTAACTATGGCTACACCTTC.

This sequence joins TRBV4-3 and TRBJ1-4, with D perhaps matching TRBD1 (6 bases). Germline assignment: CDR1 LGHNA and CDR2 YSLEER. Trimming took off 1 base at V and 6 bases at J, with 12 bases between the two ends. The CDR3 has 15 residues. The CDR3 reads CASSQVGGFYEKLFF. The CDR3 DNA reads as TGCGCCAGCAGCCAAGTAGGGGGATTTTATGAAAAACTGTTTTTT.